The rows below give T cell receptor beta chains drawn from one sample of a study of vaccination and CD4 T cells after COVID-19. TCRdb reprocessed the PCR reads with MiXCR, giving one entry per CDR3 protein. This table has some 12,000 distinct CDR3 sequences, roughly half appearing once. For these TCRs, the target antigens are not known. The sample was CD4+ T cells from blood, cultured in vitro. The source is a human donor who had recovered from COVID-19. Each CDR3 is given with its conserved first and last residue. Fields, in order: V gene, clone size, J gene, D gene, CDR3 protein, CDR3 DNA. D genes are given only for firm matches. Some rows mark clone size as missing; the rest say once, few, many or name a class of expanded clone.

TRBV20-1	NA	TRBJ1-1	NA	CSARVFLELNTEAFF	TGCAGTGCTAGAGTTTTTCTAGAGCTGAACACTGAAGCTTTCTTT
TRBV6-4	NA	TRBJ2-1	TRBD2	CASSRLAGNEQFF	TGTGCCAGCAGTCGACTAGCGGGAAATGAGCAGTTCTTC
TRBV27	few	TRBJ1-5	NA	CASSTRGSPQHF	TGTGCCAGCAGTACCCGGGGTTCTCCCCAGCATTTT
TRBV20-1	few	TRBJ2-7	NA	CSARDPESSHLEQYF	TGCAGTGCTAGAGACCCCGAATCATCCCATCTCGAGCAGTACTTC
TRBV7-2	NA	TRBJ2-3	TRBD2	CASSLGGGPDTQYF	TGTGCCAGCAGCTTAGGGGGAGGGCCAGATACGCAGTATTTT
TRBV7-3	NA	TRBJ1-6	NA	CASSLSGEQPLHF	TGTGCCAGCAGCTTATCGGGGGAGCAACCCCTCCACTTT
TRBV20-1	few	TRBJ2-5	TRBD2	CSAFTRGSLETQYF	TGCAGTGCTTTCACACGCGGGAGCCTAGAGACCCAGTACTTC
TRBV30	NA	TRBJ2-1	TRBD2	CAWSVGSGMIGEQFF	TGTGCCTGGAGTGTGGGTAGCGGGATGATTGGTGAGCAGTTCTTC
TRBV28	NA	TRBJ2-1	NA	CASSLGWAGFFGSSSEDEQFF	TGTGCCAGCAGCTTGGGTTGGGCAGGGTTCTTTGGTAGCTCCTCGGAAGATGAGCAGTTCTTC
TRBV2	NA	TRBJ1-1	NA	CASDRWTEAFF	TGTGCCAGCGACAGGTGGACTGAAGCTTTCTTT
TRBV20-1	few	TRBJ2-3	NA	CSASTDTQYF	TGCAGTGCTAGTACAGATACGCAGTATTTT
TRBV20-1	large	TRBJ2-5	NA	CSAGDDGGTGETQYF	TGCAGTGCGGGGGACGACGGAGGGACTGGGGAGACCCAGTACTTC
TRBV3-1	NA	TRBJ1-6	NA	CASSNGGNSPLHF	TGTGCCAGTTCGAATGGGGGTAATTCACCCCTCCACTTT
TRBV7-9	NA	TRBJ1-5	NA	CASSLELGVSNQPQHF	TGTGCCAGCAGCTTAGAATTAGGGGTTAGCAATCAGCCCCAGCATTTT
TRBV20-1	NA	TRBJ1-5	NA	CSARGQSNQPQHF	TGCAGTGCCCGCGGACAGAGCAATCAGCCCCAGCATTTT
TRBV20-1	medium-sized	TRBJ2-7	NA	CSASASREQYF	TGCAGTGCTAGCGCATCCAGAGAGCAGTACTTC
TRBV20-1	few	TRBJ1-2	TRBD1	CSAWDRKYGYTF	TGCAGTGCTTGGGACAGGAAGTATGGCTACACCTTC
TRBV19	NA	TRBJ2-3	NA	CASSISKTQYF	TGTGCCAGTAGTATATCTAAAACGCAGTATTTT
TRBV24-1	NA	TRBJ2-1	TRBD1	CATSDLSRGSYNEQFF	TGTGCCACCAGTGATTTGAGCAGGGGGTCCTACAATGAGCAGTTCTTC
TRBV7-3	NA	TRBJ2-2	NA	CASNTRSAGELFF	TGTGCCAGCAACACCCGTTCGGCCGGGGAGCTGTTTTTT
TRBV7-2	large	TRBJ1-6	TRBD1	CASRSGQESSYNSPLHF	TGTGCCAGCAGGTCAGGACAGGAAAGCTCCTATAATTCACCCCTCCACTTT
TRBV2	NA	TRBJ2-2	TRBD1	CASRQGQGSAGELFF	TGTGCCAGCAGACAGGGACAGGGATCGGCCGGGGAGCTGTTTTTT
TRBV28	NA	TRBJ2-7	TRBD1	CASSLDRGMGYYEQYF	TGTGCCAGCAGTTTGGACAGGGGCATGGGGTACTACGAGCAGTACTTC
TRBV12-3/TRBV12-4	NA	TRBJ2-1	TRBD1	CASSLQGAFNEQFF	TGTGCCAGCAGTTTACAGGGGGCCTTCAATGAGCAGTTCTTC
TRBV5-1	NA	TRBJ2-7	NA	CASSPSAEAF	TGCGCCAGCAGCCCGTCCGCGGAGGCCTTC
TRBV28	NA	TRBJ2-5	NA	CASTPGRAILQETQYF	TGTGCCAGCACCCCCGGACGGGCAATTTTACAAGAGACCCAGTACTTC
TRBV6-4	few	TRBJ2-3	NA	CASSPRRDATSTDTQYF	TGTGCCAGCAGTCCAAGAAGGGACGCAACTAGCACAGATACGCAGTATTTT
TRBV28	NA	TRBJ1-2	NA	CASSPPIHQGGYTF	TGTGCCAGCAGTCCGCCTATTCACCAGGGAGGCTACACCTTC
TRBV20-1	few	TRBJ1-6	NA	CSARDRTRNSPLHF	TGCAGTGCTAGAGATAGAACTCGAAATTCACCCCTCCACTTT
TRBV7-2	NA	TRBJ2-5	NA	CASNLALGGQETQYF	TGTGCCAGCAACTTAGCGCTTGGGGGGCAAGAGACCCAGTACTTC
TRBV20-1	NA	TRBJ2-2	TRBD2	CSAGGGRSHGGELFF	TGCAGTGCAGGAGGCGGGAGGTCCCATGGCGGGGAGCTGTTTTTT
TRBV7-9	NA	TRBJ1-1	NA	CASSPGSLDTEAFF	TGTGCCAGCAGCCCCGGCAGCCTAGACACTGAAGCTTTCTTT
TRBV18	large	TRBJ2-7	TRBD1	CASSPGQADEQYF	TGTGCCAGCTCACCAGGACAGGCCGACGAGCAGTACTTC
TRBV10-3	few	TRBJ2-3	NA	CAISAKSTDTQYF	TGTGCCATTTCCGCGAAGAGCACAGATACGCAGTATTTT
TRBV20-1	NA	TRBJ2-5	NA	CSARMDHQETQYF	TGCAGTGCTAGAATGGACCACCAAGAGACCCAGTACTTC
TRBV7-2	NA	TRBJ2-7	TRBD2	CASSLTSGEASYEQYF	TGTGCCAGCAGCTTAACTAGCGGGGAAGCCTCCTACGAGCAGTACTTC
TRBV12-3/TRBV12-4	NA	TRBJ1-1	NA	CASCSRGRGTEAFF	TGTGCCAGCTGTAGCAGGGGTCGGGGCACTGAAGCTTTCTTT
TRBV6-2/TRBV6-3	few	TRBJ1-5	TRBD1	CASGVTGAAGPQHF	TGTGCCAGCGGAGTCACAGGGGCCGCCGGGCCCCAGCATTTT
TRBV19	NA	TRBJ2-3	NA	CASSIVKSGAMNTDTQYF	TGTGCCAGTAGTATCGTAAAGTCGGGGGCGATGAACACAGATACGCAGTATTTT
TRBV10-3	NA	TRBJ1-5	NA	CAISESGLSNQPQHF	TGTGCCATCAGTGAGTCTGGACTTAGCAATCAGCCCCAGCATTTT
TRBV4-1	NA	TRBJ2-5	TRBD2	CASSQDSFSAGGAETQYF	TGCGCCAGCAGCCAAGATTCCTTTTCAGCGGGAGGGGCGGAGACCCAGTACTTC